This T cell receptor beta chain was sequenced in a study of beta chain features in type 1 diabetes. J was trimmed by 4 bases and V by 0 bases; bases with no gene match: 6. This CDR3 region has 16 residues. CDR1 and CDR2 from the germline V gene are MNHEY and SVGAGI. Study-wide results and limits: A potential influence of HLA type upon TCRB rearrangement remained unresolved herein.

The whole isolated RNA underwent reverse transcription, so sequencing captured expressed TCRB transcripts. Clones were read by immunoSEQ multiplex PCR, and TCRdb kept only the in-frame ones, dropping some. The sample comprises roughly 300,000 clones, approximately 14% of which are singletons, and about 6.6% rests with the top ten. Regarding this clone: Antigen specificity is unknown.

The authors sorted CD4+ naive, central memory, regulatory and stem cell-like memory cells via CD45RO/CCR7/CD25/CD127/CD95/CD27. The source material was central memory CD4+ T cells from blood. This TCR came from a man aged 25 to 45 in good health. The chain joins TRBV6-5 to TRBJ1-5, with 7 bases identical to TRBD1. CDR3 in DNA: TGTGCCAGCAGTTACTCGAGTCAGGGGGGAAATCAGCCCCAGCATTTT. Its protein product is CASSYSSQGGNQPQHF.